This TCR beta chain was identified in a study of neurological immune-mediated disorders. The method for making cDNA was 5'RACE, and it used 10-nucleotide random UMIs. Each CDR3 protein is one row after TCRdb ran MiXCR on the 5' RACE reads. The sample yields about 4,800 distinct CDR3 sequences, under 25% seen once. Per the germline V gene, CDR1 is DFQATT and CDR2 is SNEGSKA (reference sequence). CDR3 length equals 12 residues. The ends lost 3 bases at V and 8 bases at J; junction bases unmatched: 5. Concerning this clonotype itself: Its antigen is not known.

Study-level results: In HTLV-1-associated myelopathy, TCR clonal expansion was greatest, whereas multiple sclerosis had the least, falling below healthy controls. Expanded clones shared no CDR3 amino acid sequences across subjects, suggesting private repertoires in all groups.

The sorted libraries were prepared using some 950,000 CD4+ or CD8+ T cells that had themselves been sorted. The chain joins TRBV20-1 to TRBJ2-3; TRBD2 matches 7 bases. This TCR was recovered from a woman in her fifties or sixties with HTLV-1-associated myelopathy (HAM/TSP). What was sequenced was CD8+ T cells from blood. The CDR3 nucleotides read TGCAGTGCTAGTTTGGGGGGGGTTACGCAGTATTTT. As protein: CSASLGGVTQYF.